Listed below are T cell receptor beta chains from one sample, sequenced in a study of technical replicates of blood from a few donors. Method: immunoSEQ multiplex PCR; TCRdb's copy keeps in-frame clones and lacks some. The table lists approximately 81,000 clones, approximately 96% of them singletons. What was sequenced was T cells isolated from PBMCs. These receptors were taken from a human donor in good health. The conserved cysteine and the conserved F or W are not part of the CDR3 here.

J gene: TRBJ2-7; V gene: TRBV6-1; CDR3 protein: ASSEAGDFPYEQY
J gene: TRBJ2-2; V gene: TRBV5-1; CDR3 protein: ASSLDASGQGTGELF
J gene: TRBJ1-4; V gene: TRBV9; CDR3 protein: ASSVATTGNEKLF
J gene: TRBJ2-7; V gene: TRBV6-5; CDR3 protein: ASSYSWRYYEQY
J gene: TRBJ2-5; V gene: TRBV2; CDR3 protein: ASTAGDRRSPPKETQY
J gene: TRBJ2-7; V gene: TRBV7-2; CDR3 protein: ASSPWTSGNHEQY
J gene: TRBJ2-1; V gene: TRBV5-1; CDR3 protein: ASSALADSYNEQF
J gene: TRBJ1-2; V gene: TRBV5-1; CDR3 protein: ASSLALWGGYT
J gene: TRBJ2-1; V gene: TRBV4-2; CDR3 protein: ASSQRTSGADEQF
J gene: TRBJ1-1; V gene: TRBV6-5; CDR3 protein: ASRGQGITEAF
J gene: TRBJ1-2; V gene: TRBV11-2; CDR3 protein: ASSIGYGYT
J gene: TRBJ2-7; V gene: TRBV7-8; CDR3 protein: ASSLAEYLAALEQY
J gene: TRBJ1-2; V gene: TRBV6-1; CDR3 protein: ATTQGVGGYT
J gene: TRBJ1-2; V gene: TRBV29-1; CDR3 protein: SGSGGNYGYT
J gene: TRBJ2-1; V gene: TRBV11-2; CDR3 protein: ASSLVQGYNEQF
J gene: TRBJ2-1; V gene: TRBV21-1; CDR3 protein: ASSNRRNEQF
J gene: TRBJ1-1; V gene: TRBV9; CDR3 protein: ASSPRVERNTEAF
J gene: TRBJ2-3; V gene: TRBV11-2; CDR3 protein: ASSLTVGLAGVEDTQY
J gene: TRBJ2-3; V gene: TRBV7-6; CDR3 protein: ASSLPGGQNTQY
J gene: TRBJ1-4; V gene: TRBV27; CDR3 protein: ASSPHTEVNEKLF
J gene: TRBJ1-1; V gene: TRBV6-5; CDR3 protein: ASSRIGGNTEAF
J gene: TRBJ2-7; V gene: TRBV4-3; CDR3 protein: ASSQVVQGGYEQY
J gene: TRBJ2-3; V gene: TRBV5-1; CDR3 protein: ASSLMLTSGRQDTQY
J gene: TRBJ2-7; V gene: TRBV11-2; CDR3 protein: ASSLEQGGVYEQY
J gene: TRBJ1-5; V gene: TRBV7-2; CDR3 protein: ASSPTLSGQPQH
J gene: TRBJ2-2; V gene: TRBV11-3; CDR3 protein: ASTQSGWTGELF
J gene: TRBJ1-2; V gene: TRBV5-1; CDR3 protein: ASSGGDYGYT
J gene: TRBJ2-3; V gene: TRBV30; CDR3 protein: AWKEAGGTDTQY
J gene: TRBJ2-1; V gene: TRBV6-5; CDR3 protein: ASSGGWASGNEQF
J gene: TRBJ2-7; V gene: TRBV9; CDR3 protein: ASSSGGGSPLLYEQY
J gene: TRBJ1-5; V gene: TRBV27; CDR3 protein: ASSRTIHQPQH
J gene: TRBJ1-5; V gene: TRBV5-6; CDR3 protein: ASSLWTGSVSNQPQH
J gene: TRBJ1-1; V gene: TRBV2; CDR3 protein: ASSVGGGEAF
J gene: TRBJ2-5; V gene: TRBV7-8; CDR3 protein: ASSLSRGGETQY
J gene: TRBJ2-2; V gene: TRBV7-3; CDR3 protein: ASSLVANTGELF
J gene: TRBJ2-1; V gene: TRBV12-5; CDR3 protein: ASGRTSLSSYNEQF
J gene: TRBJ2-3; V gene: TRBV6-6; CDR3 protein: ASQGASPSTDTQY
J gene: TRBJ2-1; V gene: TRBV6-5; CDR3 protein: ASSYSRGDNEQF
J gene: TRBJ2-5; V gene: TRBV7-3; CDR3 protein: ASSEPGEETQY
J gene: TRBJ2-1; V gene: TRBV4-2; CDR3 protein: ASSQDIGGGLIRAEQF
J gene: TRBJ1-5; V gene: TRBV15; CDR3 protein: ATSRGRDNQPQH
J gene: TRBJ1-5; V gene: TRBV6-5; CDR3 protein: ASRPGGPNQPQH
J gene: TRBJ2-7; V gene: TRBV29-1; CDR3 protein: SVRGGQGYEQY
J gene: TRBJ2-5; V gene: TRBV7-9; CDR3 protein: ASSLFVGGSAETQY
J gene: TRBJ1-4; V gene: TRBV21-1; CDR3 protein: ASLASYEKLF
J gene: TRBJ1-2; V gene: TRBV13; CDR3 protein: ASSFFLTDGYT
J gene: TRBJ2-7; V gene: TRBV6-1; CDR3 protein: ASSEVLGVQSGYEQY
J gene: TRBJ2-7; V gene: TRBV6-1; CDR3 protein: ASIQGQNEQY
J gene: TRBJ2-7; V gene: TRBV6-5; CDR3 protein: ASSYRSDSYEQY
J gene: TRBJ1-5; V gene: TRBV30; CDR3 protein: AWQGASNQPQH
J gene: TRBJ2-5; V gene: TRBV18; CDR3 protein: ASSPPPRGGETQY
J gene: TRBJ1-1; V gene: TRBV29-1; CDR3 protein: SVAGRLNTEAF
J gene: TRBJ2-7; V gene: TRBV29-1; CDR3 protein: SVEDLRGLSSYEQY
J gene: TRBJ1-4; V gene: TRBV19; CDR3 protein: ASRTTRKSATNEKLF